Listed below are T cell receptor beta chains from one sample, sequenced in a study of blood T cells in healthy people across ages. TCRdb processed the 5' RACE reads anew with MiXCR; each CDR3 protein has one entry. Of about 680,000 distinct CDR3 sequences in the sample, roughly 49% were seen once. What was sequenced was blood. The receptors shown here come from a woman aged 60-75 years in good health. CDR3s include the opening cysteine and the closing phenylalanine or tryptophan. A D gene is named only where the DNA matches it firmly. Clone size is not always given. Where it is, it says once, few, many or a class for expanded clones.

v_gene	j_gene	len	d_gene	abundance	CDR3aa	CDR3nt
TRBV5-6	TRBJ2-1	12	-	-	CASSFLENEQFF	TGTGCCAGCAGCTTCCTAGAAAATGAGCAGTTCTTC
TRBV29-1	TRBJ2-1	14	TRBD1	few	CSVGGTAAYNEQFF	TGCAGCGTTGGAGGGACAGCAGCCTACAATGAGCAGTTCTTC
TRBV28	TRBJ2-5	14	TRBD1	-	CASRLGQGYNEQYF	TGTGCCAGCAGGCTGGGACAGGGTTACAATGAGCAGTACTTC
TRBV7-3	TRBJ1-2	15	TRBD1	-	CASSPRDSEDYGYTF	TGTGCCAGCAGCCCACGGGACAGTGAGGACTATGGCTACACCTTC
TRBV27	TRBJ2-7	18	TRBD1	-	CASSLTPPGTGGSYEQYF	TGTGCCAGCAGTTTAACCCCTCCTGGGACAGGGGGCAGCTACGAGCAGTACTTC
TRBV9	TRBJ2-5	17	TRBD1	many	CASSVHPLRQGGETQYF	TGTGCCAGCAGCGTACATCCATTGAGACAGGGCGGCGAGACCCAGTACTTC
TRBV5-1	TRBJ2-3	15	-	few	CASSYGEGRGDTQYF	TGCGCCAGCAGCTACGGGGAAGGCCGCGGAGATACGCAGTATTTT
TRBV7-2	TRBJ2-5	15	-	few	CASSLRIGQLETQYF	TGTGCCAGCAGCTTAAGAATAGGACAGTTAGAGACCCAGTACTTC
TRBV7-2	TRBJ2-5	13	TRBD2	few	CASSFLAGGRQYF	TGTGCCAGCAGCTTTCTAGCGGGAGGTCGCCAGTACTTC
TRBV7-2	TRBJ2-4	17	TRBD2	many	CASSLVASGSSRDIQYF	TGTGCCAGCAGCTTAGTAGCTAGCGGGAGTAGCAGGGACATTCAGTACTTC
TRBV7-2	TRBJ2-7	14	-	-	CASSWSGGPYEQYF	TGTGCCAGCAGCTGGAGTGGGGGACCCTACGAGCAGTACTTC